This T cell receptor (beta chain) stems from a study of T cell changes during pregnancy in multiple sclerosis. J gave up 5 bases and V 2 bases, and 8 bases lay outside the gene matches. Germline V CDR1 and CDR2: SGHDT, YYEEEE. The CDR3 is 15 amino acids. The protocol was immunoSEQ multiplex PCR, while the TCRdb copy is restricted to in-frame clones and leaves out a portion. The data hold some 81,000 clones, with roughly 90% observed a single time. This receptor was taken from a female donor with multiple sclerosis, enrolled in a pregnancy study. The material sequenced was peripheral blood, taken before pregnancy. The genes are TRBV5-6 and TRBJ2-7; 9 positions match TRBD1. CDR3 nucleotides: TGTGCCAGCAGCTTTCTCACAGGGGGCATCGACGAGCAGTACTTC. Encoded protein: CASSFLTGGIDEQYF.